The 31 T cell receptor beta chains given below trace back to one sample, sequenced in a study of early T cells in non-severe SARS-CoV-2 infection (TCRdb year 2021). The protocol used for the library was 5' RACE. The sequencer listed for this sample is NextSeq 500. TCRdb reprocessed the public reads (quality trimming at Q25 with fastp, clone calling with MiXCR) and kept in-frame beta chains. Each record represents a unique CDR3 protein, reported with the most common genes and DNA among its rows. Within this sample are 85,000 to 100,000 distinct CDR3 sequences, with approximately 15% of them counted one time only. The top ten clonotypes cover 1.3% of the sample. Specimen: whole blood. Receptors were obtained from an adult who was a healthcare worker with PCR-confirmed SARS-CoV-2 infection or an uninfected control (not recorded which).

This clonotype was seen ten or more times. This chain links TRBV7-6 with TRBJ2-3; 12 nucleotides match TRBD2. Per the germline V gene, CDR1 is SGHVS and CDR2 is FNYEAQ. After removal of 3 bases from V and 4 bases from J, the junction contained 8 bases not matched to a gene. The CDR3 runs to 17 residues. CDR3 DNA sequence: TGTGCCAGCAGCTTTCGTGGGCTAGCGGGGGGGCCAGATACGCAGTATTTT. Translation: CASSFRGLAGGPDTQYF.

This clonotype was detected only a few times. This rearrangement joins TRBV12-3 or TRBV12-4 to TRBJ2-7; 8 bases line up with TRBD1. Unmatched junction bases numbered 6, after V lost 5 bases and J lost 3 bases. CDR3 size: 14 residues. As DNA, the CDR3 is TGTGCCAGCAGTCCGGACAGGGTGGACTACGAGCAGTACTTC. Translating gives CASSPDRVDYEQYF.

V is TRBV27 and J is TRBJ2-5, with 9 positions matching TRBD2. Germline V gene data show CDR1 as MNHEY and CDR2 as SMNVEV (reference sequence). Losses at the gene ends were 5 bases for V and 5 bases for J; bases not matched to a gene: 9. The CDR3 loop spans 15 amino acids. CDR3 sequence (DNA): TGTGCCAGCAGTACCCGCGGGAGGGCCGGGGAGACCCAGTACTTC. Its translation is CASSTRGRAGETQYF.

The sample holds a few counts of this clonotype. The rearrangement joins TRBV18 to TRBJ2-7; unclear D gene. Germline lookup yields CDR1 KGHSH and CDR2 LQKENI. The CDR3 spans 13 residues. Trimming took 4 bases from V and 2 from J, leaving 9 bases between them. Here the CDR3 reads CASSLKPPYEQYF. CDR3 in DNA: TGTGCCAGCTCACTCAAACCACCCTACGAGCAGTACTTC.

This clonotype occurred a few times. V usage is TRBV5-4 and J usage is TRBJ2-7; TRBD1 matches 7 bases. Germline trimming cut 4 bases from V and 2 bases from J; bases unmatched to any gene: 3. The CDR3 has 13 amino acids. CDR1 SGHNT and CDR2 YYREEE come from the germline V gene (reference sequence). This CDR3 is CASSGDRAYEQYF. The CDR3 DNA is TGTGCCAGCAGCGGAGACAGGGCCTACGAGCAGTACTTC.

The V gene is TRBV20-1, the J gene TRBJ2-5; either TRBD1 or TRBD2 may supply D (5 bases each). CDR3 size: 13 residues. With 5 bases removed from V and 5 bases from J, the gap between germline ends came to 15 bases. Germline CDR1 is DFQATT and CDR2 is SNEGSKA (reference sequence). The CDR3 loop is CSALPPGPETQYF. The CDR3 DNA is TGCAGTGCTCTCCCCCCGGGGCCGGAGACCCAGTACTTC.

The chain is built from TRBV5-1 and TRBJ2-3; no reliable D call. Trimming stripped 0 bases from V and 4 bases from J, with 6 bases between. The CDR3 has 13 amino acids. Germline V lookup: CDR1 SGHRS, CDR2 YFSETQ. The CDR3 nucleotides read TGCGCCAGCAGCTTGGTCCAGTCAGATACGCAGTATTTT. Translation gives CASSLVQSDTQYF.

J is TRBJ1-4 and V is TRBV12-5; D not resolved. The CDR3 has 14 residues. Germline V gives CDR1 LGHNT, CDR2 FRNRAP. V was shortened by 5 bases and J by 7 bases, with 14 bases between the two germline ends. The CDR3 loop is CASGIRRGREKLFF. The CDR3 bases are TGTGCTAGTGGTATCAGGAGAGGACGTGAAAAACTGTTTTTT.

V is TRBV3-1 and J is TRBJ2-3; possibly TRBD2 for D (6 bases). The CDR3 extends over 15 amino acids. Trimming took off 4 bases at V and 6 bases at J, with 17 bases between the two ends. From germline, CDR1 is LGHDT and CDR2 YNNKEL (reference sequence). The CDR3 is CASSLLAGSADTQYF. CDR3 coding DNA: TGTGCCAGCAGCCTACTAGCAGGGAGCGCGGATACGCAGTATTTT.

The chain employs TRBV20-1 and TRBJ2-7; TRBD2 aligns across 8 bases. Looked up from germline, CDR1 is DFQATT and CDR2 is SNEGSKA (reference sequence). The CDR3 length is 13 residues. Trimming cost V 2 bases and J 3 bases; bases outside gene matches: 3. This chain's CDR3 is CSARTSGFYEQYF. In DNA, the CDR3 is TGCAGTGCTAGAACTAGCGGCTTCTACGAGCAGTACTTC.

This chain links TRBV12-3 or TRBV12-4 with TRBJ1-2; D is uncertain. With 5 bases removed from V and 1 base from J, the gap between germline ends came to 14 bases. The CDR3 has 15 amino acids. DNA for the CDR3: TGTGCCAGCAGTCCGGGTCCTGGCCTTAACTATGGCTACACCTTC. Translating it yields CASSPGPGLNYGYTF.

The chain recombines TRBV30 with TRBJ2-7; 8 positions agree with TRBD1. The CDR3 has 14 residues. Germline values: CDR1 GTSNPN, CDR2 SVGIG (reference sequence). The trim removed 0 bases at V and 6 bases at J, leaving 7 bases unmatched. The CDR3 DNA reads TGTGCCTGGAGTGTACTGGCAGGGGGCGGCGAGCAGTACTTC. As protein: CAWSVLAGGGEQYF. Full variable domain (remainder filled in from reference TRBV30 and TRBJ2-7): SQTIHQWPATLVQPVGSPLSLECTVEGTSNPNLYWYRQAAGRGLQLLFYSVGIGQISSEVPQNLSASRPQDRQFILSSKKLLLSDSGFYLCAWSVLAGGGEQYFGPGTRLTVT.

The sample holds a few counts of this clonotype. The rearrangement joins TRBV7-9 to TRBJ2-1, with TRBD2 matching over 9 bases. The CDR3 sequence is 14 residues long. Unmatched junction bases numbered 6, after V lost 5 bases and J lost 7 bases. CDR1 is SEHNR and CDR2 is FQNEAQ in the germline V gene (reference sequence). CDR3 region: CASSPSGAGNEQFF. The CDR3, as DNA: TGTGCCAGCAGCCCTAGCGGGGCCGGGAATGAGCAGTTCTTC.

The rearrangement links TRBV11-2 to TRBJ2-1; TRBD2 aligns across 10 bases. Germline lookup yields CDR1 SGHAT and CDR2 FQNNGV. V lost 5 bases and J lost 12; bases outside the gene matches: 16. There are 16 residues in the CDR3. CDR3 residues: CASSLTGTSENDAQFF. In DNA, the CDR3 is TGTGCCAGCAGCCTTACCGGGACTAGCGAGAATGATGCGCAGTTCTTC.

V gene TRBV10-2 combines with J gene TRBJ1-1; TRBD1 matches 10 bases. The CDR3 loop spans 12 amino acids. Trimming at V came to 6 bases and at J to 10 bases, leaving 5 bases not matched to a gene. Germline lookup yields CDR1 WSHSY and CDR2 SAAADI. The CDR3 here is CASSPDRGRAFF. CDR3 DNA: TGCGCCAGCAGCCCTGACAGGGGGCGAGCTTTCTTT.

V gene TRBV20-1 combines with J gene TRBJ1-5, with D unclear. V lost 3 bases and J lost 3, with 6 bases in between. This CDR3 comprises 12 residues. The germline CDR1 and CDR2 sequences are DFQATT and SNEGSKA (reference sequence). The CDR3 coding sequence is TGCAGTGCTAGCGATAACAATCAGCCCCAGCATTTT. This translates into CSASDNNQPQHF.

The chain employs TRBV19 and TRBJ1-1, with D possibly TRBD1 on 5 matching bases. Deletions cut 9 bases from V and 5 bases from J, with 16 bases between. Germline CDR1 LNHDA, CDR2 SQIVND (reference sequence). The CDR3 covers 13 residues. In nucleotides, the CDR3 is TGTGCCAGCCACCCCACGGGGGGTACTGAAGCTTTCTTT. Translating gives CASHPTGGTEAFF. The whole variable domain, remainder taken from reference TRBV19 and TRBJ1-1, is DGGITQSPKYLFRKEGQNVTLSCEQNLNHDAMYWYRQDPGQGLRLIYYSQIVNDFQKGDIAEGYSVSREKKESFPLTVTSAQKNPTAFYLCASHPTGGTEAFFGQGTRLTVV.

The table lists this clonotype with a few counts. V gene TRBV5-1 combines with J gene TRBJ2-1; 8 bases map to TRBD2. The V gene's germline CDR1 is SGHRS and CDR2 YFSETQ. The CDR3 runs 15 residues. V was clipped by 4 bases and J by 6 bases; unmatched bases: 9. The CDR3 bases are TGCGCCAGCAGCCCTCTCGGAGCGGGAGCCAATGAGCAGTTCTTC. It yields the protein CASSPLGAGANEQFF. Combining the CDR3 with reference TRBV5-1 and TRBJ2-1 gives the whole variable domain KAGVTQTPRYLIKTRGQQVTLSCSPISGHRSVSWYQQTPGQGLQFLFEYFSETQRNKGNFPGRFSGRQFSNSRSEMNVSTLELGDSALYLCASSPLGAGANEQFFGPGTRLTVL.

The V gene is TRBV29-1, the J gene TRBJ2-7, with D possibly being TRBD2 (6 bases). The germline V gene has CDR1 SQVTM and CDR2 ANQGSEA. The CDR3 is 13 amino acids. V was cut by 1 base and J by 3 bases, with 10 bases left in between. For the CDR3, the DNA is TGCAGCGTTGAAGGGGAGGATTTCTACGAGCAGTACTTC. Protein product: CSVEGEDFYEQYF.

Only a few counts were recorded for this clonotype. The V call is TRBV5-1, the J call TRBJ2-5, with 9 bases matching TRBD2. Germline values: CDR1 SGHRS, CDR2 YFSETQ. J lost 5 bases, V lost 0 bases, and 14 bases had no gene match. There are 18 residues in the CDR3. CDR3 coding DNA: TGCGCCAGCAGCTTGGCCGGTGATAGCGGGGGCCGAGGGGAGACCCAGTACTTC. Translated: CASSLAGDSGGRGETQYF.

This clonotype was observed a handful of times. This sequence joins TRBV7-2 and TRBJ1-1; D unclear. V was shortened by 2 bases and J by 8 bases, with 6 bases between the two germline ends. Per the germline V gene, CDR1 is SGHTA and CDR2 is FQGNSA. The CDR3 runs 11 residues. CDR3 loop: CASSLTREAFF. CDR3 nucleotides: TGTGCCAGCAGCTTAACTAGGGAAGCTTTCTTT.

The chain carries TRBV7-9 and TRBJ1-2; TRBD1 agrees at 7 bases. V lost 2 bases to trimming and J lost 12 bases; unmatched junction nucleotides: 12. The germline V gene encodes CDR1 SEHNR and CDR2 FQNEAQ (reference sequence). This CDR3 comprises 14 residues. For the CDR3, the DNA is TGTGCCAGCAGCTTAATGACAGGGAGTACGTACGACACCTTC. Its translation: CASSLMTGSTYDTF.

The rearrangement links TRBV20-1 to TRBJ2-1; TRBD2 matches 12 bases. There are 14 residues in the CDR3. Germline CDR1 DFQATT, CDR2 SNEGSKA (reference sequence). J was trimmed by 3 bases and V by 5 bases; bases with no gene match: 2. The CDR3 region is CSAPTSGGYNEQFF. CDR3 nucleotides: TGCAGTGCTCCGACTAGCGGGGGCTACAATGAGCAGTTCTTC.

This clonotype has at least ten counts. This chain connects TRBV6-6 to TRBJ1-1; D gene uncertain. Germline V gene lookup returns CDR1 MNHNY and CDR2 SVGAGI (reference sequence). V was trimmed by 6 bases and J by 0 bases, leaving 8 bases between them. This CDR3 has 13 residues. CDR3 loop: CASSQIMNTEAFF. The DNA for the CDR3 is TGTGCCAGCAGCCAGATCATGAACACTGAAGCTTTCTTT.

The chain links TRBV12-3 or TRBV12-4 to TRBJ2-5; D assignment may be TRBD1 or TRBD2 (6 bases each). The CDR3 is made up of 15 amino acids. The V end lost 2 bases, the J end lost 1 base, and 11 bases lay between the germline ends. For the CDR3, the DNA is TGTGCCAGCAGTTTATGGGGGGCCGCCCAAGAGACCCAGTACTTC. It codes for CASSLWGAAQETQYF.

This chain joins TRBV20-1 and TRBJ2-4, with 13 nucleotides matching TRBD2. The CDR3 has 15 amino acids. Losses at the gene ends were 6 bases for V and 8 bases for J; bases not matched to a gene: 10. Germline CDR1 reads DFQATT; CDR2 reads SNEGSKA (reference sequence). Here the CDR3 reads CSAVLAGGPYDIQYF. The CDR3 region has the DNA TGCAGTGCGGTACTAGCGGGGGGGCCTTACGACATTCAGTACTTC.

The chain is built from TRBV27 and TRBJ1-2, with unresolved D. This CDR3 contains 13 residues. V was shortened by 2 bases and J by 0 bases, with 4 bases between the two germline ends. Germline CDR1 is MNHEY and CDR2 is SMNVEV (reference sequence). The CDR3, as DNA: TGTGCCAGCAGTTTAAGTACTAACTATGGCTACACCTTC. Protein sequence: CASSLSTNYGYTF.

V is TRBV19 and J is TRBJ2-1; 7 positions match TRBD1. The trim removed 0 bases at V and 0 bases at J, leaving 5 bases unmatched. The CDR3 consists of 17 residues. Germline V gene data show CDR1 as LNHDA and CDR2 as SQIVND (reference sequence). The CDR3 DNA is TGTGCCAGTAGTATAGATCGGGCAGGGGGCTCCTACAATGAGCAGTTCTTC. It specifies CASSIDRAGGSYNEQFF.

This chain uses TRBV29-1 with TRBJ2-7; D is tentatively TRBD1 or TRBD2 (5 bases each). The V end was cut by 4 bases, the J end by 3 bases, with 16 bases between. The CDR3 contains 14 residues. Germline V gene lookup returns CDR1 SQVTM and CDR2 ANQGSEA. This CDR3 reads CSVVGASSYYEQYF. The CDR3 nucleotides are TGCAGCGTTGTCGGGGCGTCGTCCTACTACGAGCAGTACTTC.

This clonotype has just a few counts. This chain joins TRBV30 and TRBJ2-5; 8 nucleotides line up with TRBD2. CDR3 length equals 15 residues. The V gene's germline CDR1 is GTSNPN and CDR2 SVGIG (reference sequence). V shed 2 bases, J shed 1 base, and the junction held 6 bases outside the gene matches. This CDR3 is CAWSLIAGFQETQYF. CDR3 DNA sequence: TGTGCCTGGAGTCTGATAGCGGGGTTCCAAGAGACCCAGTACTTC.

This clonotype was counted a few times. This rearrangement joins TRBV7-6 to TRBJ2-1, with a tentative D call TRBD2 (5 bases). Germline lookup yields CDR1 SGHVS and CDR2 FNYEAQ. This CDR3 contains 13 residues. V was shortened by 1 base and J by 7 bases, with 8 bases between the two germline ends. CDR3 DNA sequence: TGTGCCAGCAGCTTAGGAGGGCTTAATGAGCAGTTCTTC. Amino acids: CASSLGGLNEQFF.